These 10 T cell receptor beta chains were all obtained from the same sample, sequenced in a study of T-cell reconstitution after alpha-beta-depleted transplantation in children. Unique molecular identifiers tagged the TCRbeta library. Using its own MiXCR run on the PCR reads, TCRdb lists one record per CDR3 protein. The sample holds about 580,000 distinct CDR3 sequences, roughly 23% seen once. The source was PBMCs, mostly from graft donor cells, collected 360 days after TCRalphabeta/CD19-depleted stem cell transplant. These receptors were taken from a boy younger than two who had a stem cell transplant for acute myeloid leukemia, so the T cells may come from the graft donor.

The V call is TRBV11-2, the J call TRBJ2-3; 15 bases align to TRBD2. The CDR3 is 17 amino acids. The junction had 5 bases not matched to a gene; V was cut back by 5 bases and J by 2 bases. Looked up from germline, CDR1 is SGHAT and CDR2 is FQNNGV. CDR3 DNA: TGTGCCAGCAGCACGGGACTAGCGGGGGGTTTCACAGATACGCAGTATTTT. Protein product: CASSTGLAGGFTDTQYF.

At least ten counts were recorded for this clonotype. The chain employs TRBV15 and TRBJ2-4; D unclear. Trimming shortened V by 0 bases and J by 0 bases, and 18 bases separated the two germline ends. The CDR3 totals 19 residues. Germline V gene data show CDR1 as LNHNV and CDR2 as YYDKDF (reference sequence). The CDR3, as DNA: TGTGCCACCAGCAGAGATTGGAAAGGGCCTCCATTAGCCAAAAACATTCAGTACTTC. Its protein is CATSRDWKGPPLAKNIQYF.

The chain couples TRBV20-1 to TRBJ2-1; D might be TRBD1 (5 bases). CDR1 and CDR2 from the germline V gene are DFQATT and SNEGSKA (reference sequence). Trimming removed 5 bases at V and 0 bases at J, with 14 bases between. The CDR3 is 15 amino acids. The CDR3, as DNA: TGCAGTGCTGTAGGGGCTTTAAGCTCCTACAATGAGCAGTTCTTC. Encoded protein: CSAVGALSSYNEQFF.

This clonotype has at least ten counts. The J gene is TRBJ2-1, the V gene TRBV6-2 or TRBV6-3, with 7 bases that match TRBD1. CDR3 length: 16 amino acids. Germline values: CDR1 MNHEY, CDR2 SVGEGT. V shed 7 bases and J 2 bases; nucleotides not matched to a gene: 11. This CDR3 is CASINAPRGTYNEQFF. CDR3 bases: TGTGCCAGCATTAACGCCCCCAGGGGGACCTACAATGAGCAGTTCTTC.

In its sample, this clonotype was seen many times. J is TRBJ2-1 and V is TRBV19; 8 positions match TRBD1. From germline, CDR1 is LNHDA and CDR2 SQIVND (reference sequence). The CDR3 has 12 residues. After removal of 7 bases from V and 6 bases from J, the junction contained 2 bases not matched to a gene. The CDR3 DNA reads TGTGCCAGTAAGGGGACAGGCAATGAGCAGTTCTTC. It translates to CASKGTGNEQFF.

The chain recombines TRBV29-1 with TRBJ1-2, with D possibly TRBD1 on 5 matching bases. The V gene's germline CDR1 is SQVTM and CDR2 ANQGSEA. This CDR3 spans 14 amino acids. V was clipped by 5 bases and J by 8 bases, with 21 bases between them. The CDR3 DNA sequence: TGCAGCGTTCCGCGGCTCGGGGCAGCTGGGGGCTACACCTTC. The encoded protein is CSVPRLGAAGGYTF.

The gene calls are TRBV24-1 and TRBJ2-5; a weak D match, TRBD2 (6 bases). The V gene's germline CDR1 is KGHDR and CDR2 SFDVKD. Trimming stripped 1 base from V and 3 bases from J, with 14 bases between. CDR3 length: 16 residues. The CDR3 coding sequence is TGTGCCACCAGTGATTTAAGTAGCGGCAAAAAAGAGACCCAGTACTTC. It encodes CATSDLSSGKKETQYF.

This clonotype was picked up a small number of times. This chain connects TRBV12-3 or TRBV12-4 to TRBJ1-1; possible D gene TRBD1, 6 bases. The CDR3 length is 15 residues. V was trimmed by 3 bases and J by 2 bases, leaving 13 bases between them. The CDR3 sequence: CASSLTGHSNTEAFF. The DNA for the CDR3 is TGTGCCAGCAGTTTGACGGGACACTCAAACACTGAAGCTTTCTTT.

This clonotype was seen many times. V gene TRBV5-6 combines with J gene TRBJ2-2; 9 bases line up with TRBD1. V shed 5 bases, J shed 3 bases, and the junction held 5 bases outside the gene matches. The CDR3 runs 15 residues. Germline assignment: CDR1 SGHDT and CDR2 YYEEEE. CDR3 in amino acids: CASRSGTGYTGELFF. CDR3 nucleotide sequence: TGTGCCAGCAGATCCGGGACAGGGTACACCGGGGAGCTGTTTTTT. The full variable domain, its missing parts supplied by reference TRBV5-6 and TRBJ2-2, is DAGVTQSPTHLIKTRGQQVTLRCSPKSGHDTVSWYQQALGQGPQFIFQYYEEEERQRGNFPDRFSGHQFPNYSSELNVNALLLGDSALYLCASRSGTGYTGELFFGEGSRLTVL.

The CDR3 reads CASSLGDRSSNTDTQYF. CDR3 bases: TGTGCCAGCAGCTTAGGGGACAGGTCATCCAACACAGATACGCAGTATTTT. The chain joins TRBV11-2 to TRBJ2-3; 8 bases fit TRBD1. CDR1 SGHAT and CDR2 FQNNGV come from the germline V gene. The CDR3 covers 17 residues. With 1 base clipped from V and 2 bases from J, the junction kept 8 bases outside the gene matches.